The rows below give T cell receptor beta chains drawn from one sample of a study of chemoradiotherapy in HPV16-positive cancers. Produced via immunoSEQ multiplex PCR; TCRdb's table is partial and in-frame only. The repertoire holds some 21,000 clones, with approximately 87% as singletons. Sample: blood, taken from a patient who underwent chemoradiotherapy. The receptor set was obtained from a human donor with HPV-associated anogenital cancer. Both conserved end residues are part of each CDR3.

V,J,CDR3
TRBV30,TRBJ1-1,CAWSANKNTEAFF
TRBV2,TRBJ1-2,CARIDDGTPYVGYGYTF
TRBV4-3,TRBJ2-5,CASSQDWTTRETQYF
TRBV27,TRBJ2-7,CASRGTSGAYEQYF
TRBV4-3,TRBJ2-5,CASSQGGWKETQYF
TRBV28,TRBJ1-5,CASSQPGGFGNQPQHF
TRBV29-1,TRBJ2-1,CSVEGTSGTSYNEQFF
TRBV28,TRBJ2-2,CASSFGLNTGELFF
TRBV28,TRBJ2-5,CASSQRQGYQETQYF
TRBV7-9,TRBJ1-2,CASSLEWTGHDSNYGYTF
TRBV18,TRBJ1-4,CASRRQGANEKLFF
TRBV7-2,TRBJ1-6,CATLLQPYNSPLHF
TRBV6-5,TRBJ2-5,CASSYTTVPQETQYF
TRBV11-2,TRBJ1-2,CASSLERTGVYGYTF
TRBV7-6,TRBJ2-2,CASSLVGLGVAGELFF
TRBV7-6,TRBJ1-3,CASSQAPPDQGHTIYF
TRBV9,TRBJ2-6,CASSVEQGARGANVLTF
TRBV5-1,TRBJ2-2,CASSSTPGGGLGELFF
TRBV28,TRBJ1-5,CASSLGPTNNQPQHF
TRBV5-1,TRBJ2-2,CASSRQDTGELFF
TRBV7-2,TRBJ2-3,CASSLLGGDSTDTQYF
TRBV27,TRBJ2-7,CASRHSGGNEQYF
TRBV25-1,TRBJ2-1,CASSEYTSGGINEQFF
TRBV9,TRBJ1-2,CASSPSGAAYGYTF
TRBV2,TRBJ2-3,CASSGTSGGSNTQYF
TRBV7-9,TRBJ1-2,CASSFSEEGSNYGYTF
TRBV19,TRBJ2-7,CASSTPGPGSSYEQYF
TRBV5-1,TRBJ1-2,CASTTGTGGGYTF
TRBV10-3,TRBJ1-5,CAISEFGTGNQPQHF
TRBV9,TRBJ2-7,CASSVGRDSYYEQYF
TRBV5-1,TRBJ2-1,CASSLSGTSYNEQFF
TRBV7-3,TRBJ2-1,CASSLGVAGVPNEQFF
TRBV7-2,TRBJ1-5,CASSFPGSNQPQHF
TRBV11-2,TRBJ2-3,CASSLRIAGFTDTQYF
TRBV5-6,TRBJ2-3,CASSLLSAGVGDTQYF
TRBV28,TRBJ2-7,CASSLTANSYEQYF
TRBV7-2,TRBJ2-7,CASSLEAGGSYEQYF
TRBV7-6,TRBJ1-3,CASSRTGGNTIYF
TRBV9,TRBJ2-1,CASSYNAMSSYNEQFF
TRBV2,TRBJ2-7,CASGRLAGTSEQYF
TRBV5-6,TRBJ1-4,CASSSTTVNEKLFF
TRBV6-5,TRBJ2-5,CASSYSPSGAWETQYF
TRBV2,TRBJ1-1,CASSEDLNTEAFF